This T cell receptor (beta chain) was recorded in a study of T cell responses to AZD1222 COVID-19 vaccine (dated by TCRdb to the early 2020s). Some background on the complete study: AZD1222 recipients with second doses at about 4 weeks or about 12 weeks were pooled, because spike-specific TCR depth and breadth did not differ between schedules. A total of around 240 trial participants underwent TCR sequencing, of whom some 210 received two doses of AZD1222 and around 26 received two doses of the MenACWY control vaccine. Enrollment into the trials was organized by age into subgroups of 18-55, 56-69 and 70-plus years, and those subgroups contained approximately 150, 30 and 60 TCR-sequenced participants, respectively. Broader findings and caveats from the paper: Conclusions about previously exposed vaccinees are limited, since just 6 or 7 AZD1222 recipients were seropositive for SARS-CoV-2 at baseline. The whole spike protein was spanned by vaccine-associated CD4 TCRs, and dominant responses were seen in regions 160-218 and 743-854. A significant rise in spike-specific TCR breadth and depth was observed after two AZD1222 doses relative to day 0 and relative to MenACWY recipients. Most participants were white British and females outnumbered males, and the authors suggested that clonal diversity may have been underestimated. Reportedly, almost half of the unique spike-specific TCRs recognized epitopes lying outside the regions that are mutated in the B.1.351 and B.1.1.7 variants. The 56-69-year group was small, and its depth increase did not reach significance, likely because of low power. Because no day 14 peak-response samples were available, repertoires were characterized only after the peak T cell response.

The CDR3 regions of human TCRbeta chains were analyzed by immunosequencing. On the authors' methods: Repertoire TCRs were checked for matches against a reference library of SARS-CoV-2-specific TCRs that had been generated using the MIRA antigen-specificity platform. Breadth was defined as the fraction of unique TCRs that were SARS-CoV-2-associated. Depth was defined as the fraction of total T cells that were SARS-CoV-2-associated. Using the MIRA data, each spike-specific TCR was assigned both to the spike region to which the TCR was reactive and to a CD4 or CD8 class. Log10-transformed breadth and depth values were compared by one-way ANOVA with Sidak's multiple comparisons tests. TCRdb stores this immuneACCESS table with in-frame sequences only. Part of the clones is absent; in the studies checked, under half of the shortfall reflects unresolved V genes, and no reason is known for the rest. V and J calls and clone size are copied from that table; D and trimming were computed from the DNA. For this sample there are approximately 30,000 clones; approximately 86% appear just once. The ten largest clones add up to 5.5% to 7.5% of the sample.

The label giving this sample's time point can be read as: baseline before first vaccination. Samples from vaccinated people were obtained from the UK trials COV001 and COV002, which included a single-blind randomized controlled phase 2/3 trial of AZD1222 (ChAdOx1 nCoV-19) in healthy adults. For TCRbeta chain sequencing, PBMC samples from trial participants were taken at day 0 and at day 28 after the second dose. On this clone: Its antigen remains unidentified. Base quality data are lacking; no much larger clone is found one base away.

The TCR originated in an adult in good health. The material sequenced was peripheral blood, taken on day 0 of AZD1222 vaccination.

The CDR3 is CASSPGGIGDTIYF. The DNA sequence is given as TGTGCCAGCAGCCCGGGGGGGATCGGGGACACCATATATTTT. The receptor chain draws on TRBV7-8 and TRBJ1-3; matching of 5 bases hints at TRBD1 as the D gene. Inclusive of the bounding cysteine and phenylalanine, the CDR3 is 14 residues long. Of the read, only the CDR3 DNA is kept; its 42 bases are in frame from base 1. Deletion took 5 bases off V and 8 bases off J, with a span of 16 bases between the germline ends. CDR1 and CDR2 were assigned from the germline V gene as SGHVS and FQNEAQ.